Below, 9 T cell receptor beta chains from the same sample are listed, as sequenced in a study of blood T cell repertoires in COVID-19. The repertoire was sequenced with immunoSEQ multiplex PCR; TCRdb's copy has only in-frame clones and lacks some. The sample has fewer than 350,000 clones, approximately 80% seen once. The specimen sequenced was peripheral blood. The origin of the receptors is a woman aged 55-69 years with active or convalescent COVID-19.

This clone was seen just once. The chain carries TRBV4-1 and TRBJ2-7, with a tentative D call TRBD2 (6 bases). Germline CDR1 reads MGHRA; CDR2 reads YSYEKL. Trimming pared 4 bases from V and 3 bases from J, leaving 10 bases between. The CDR3 is 13 residues long. In DNA, the CDR3 is TGCGCCAGCAGCCCCGGGGGATTCTACGAGCAGTACTTC. Translation: CASSPGGFYEQYF.

CDR3 sequence: CSASRTGDSPLHF. CDR3 coding DNA: TGCAGTGCTAGTCGAACAGGAGATTCACCCCTCCACTTT. This chain links TRBV20-1 with TRBJ1-6; tentative D call: TRBD1 (5 bases). The CDR3 sequence is 13 residues long. Trimming took 3 bases from V and 8 from J, leaving 11 bases between them. Germline V CDR1 and CDR2: DFQATT, SNEGSKA (reference sequence).

J is TRBJ2-5 and V is TRBV6-5, with D unclear. The V end was cut by 0 bases, the J end by 5 bases, with 10 bases between. This CDR3 region has 14 residues. Germline CDR1 reads MNHEY; CDR2 reads SVGAGI. The DNA of the CDR3 is TGTGCCAGCAGTTACTCAACTTTGAGGGAGACCCAGTACTTC. It yields the protein CASSYSTLRETQYF.

This clone was recorded once. The chain carries TRBV12-5 and TRBJ2-7, with 7 bases lining up with TRBD2. Germline CDR1 reads LGHNT; CDR2 reads FRNRAP. This CDR3 contains 16 residues. V lost 4 bases and J lost 1; bases outside the gene matches: 10. In DNA form, the CDR3 reads TGTGCTAGTGGTTCCTCCACTAGCGTGAGATCCTACGAGCAGTACTTC. It encodes CASGSSTSVRSYEQYF.

This clone was detected only a few times. This CDR3 is CASSQDFPGLNQPQHF. DNA of the CDR3: TGCGCCAGCAGCCAAGATTTCCCGGGGTTGAATCAGCCCCAGCATTTT. This rearrangement joins TRBV4-1 to TRBJ1-5; D gene unclear. Germline lookup yields CDR1 MGHRA and CDR2 YSYEKL. This CDR3 has 16 residues. The V end was cut by 0 bases, the J end by 4 bases, with 13 bases between.

V and J are TRBV6-5 and TRBJ1-2, with D uncertain. The CDR3 loop spans 14 amino acids. Trimming pared 7 bases from V and 4 bases from J, leaving 16 bases between. CDR1 MNHEY and CDR2 SVGAGI come from the germline V gene. The CDR3 sequence: CASTKGGSGYGYTF. The CDR3 DNA reads TGTGCCAGCACCAAAGGAGGCTCCGGCTATGGCTACACCTTC.

The chain links TRBV27 to TRBJ1-5, with TRBD1 matching 8 bases. Germline V gives CDR1 MNHEY, CDR2 SMNVEV (reference sequence). J was trimmed by 7 bases and V by 6 bases; bases with no gene match: 17. The CDR3 is 17 residues long. CDR3 bases: TGTGCCAGCAGCAGTGGGACAGGAGGGGTGAGGCTACAGCCCCAGCATTTT. Protein: CASSSGTGGVRLQPQHF.

This sequence joins TRBV7-2 and TRBJ2-5; D is perhaps TRBD1 (6 bases). Germline CDR1 reads SGHTA; CDR2 reads FQGNSA. The CDR3 length is 13 residues. V was cut by 5 bases and J by 5 bases, with 12 bases left in between. The CDR3 sequence: CASSAQGRETQYF. CDR3 bases: TGTGCCAGCAGCGCCCAGGGGCGGGAGACCCAGTACTTC.

The chain joins TRBV4-1 to TRBJ2-3; 14 nucleotides align to TRBD2. V shed 1 base and J 4 bases; nucleotides not matched to a gene: 1. CDR3 size: 16 residues. Germline V gene data show CDR1 as MGHRA and CDR2 as YSYEKL. CDR3 coding DNA: TGCGCCAGCAGCCAAGGGACTAGCGGGGGGCCAGATACGCAGTATTTT. This gives the protein CASSQGTSGGPDTQYF.